The T cell receptor beta chain described here comes from a study of Ad26.COV2.S vaccination and SARS-CoV-2 variants. Study-wide background: The authors gave Ad26.COV2.S intramuscularly, either once or twice 56 days apart.

Noted treatment: around 19 received Ad26.COV2.S at low or high dose, single or two shots; 5 received placebo; per-sample allocation not given. Sampling was performed 63 days after the first vaccine or placebo injection. Findings of the study overall: Vaccine recipients had higher spike-specific TCR breadth than placebo recipients.

This clone was counted once. Its target is not known. Libraries were prepared by immunoSEQ multiplex PCR; TCRdb keeps only in-frame clonotypes and omits some of them. Here the sample spans 350,000 to 450,000 clones, more than 75% being singletons. The CDR3 length is 14 residues. The germline V gene has CDR1 SGHTA and CDR2 FQGNSA. The J segment lost 0 bases and the V segment lost 5 bases, leaving 4 bases of the junction unmatched. The sequencing used peripheral blood, collected in a trial of Ad26.COV2.S vaccine versus placebo. This chain links TRBV7-2 with TRBJ2-7; 7 bases line up with TRBD1. The clonotype comes from a person aged 18 to 65 who received the Ad26.COV2.S COVID-19 vaccine or a placebo. The DNA of the CDR3 is TGTGCCAGCAGCCAGACAGGGATCTCCTACGAGCAGTACTTC. Amino acids: CASSQTGISYEQYF.